Listed below are T cell receptor beta chains from one sample, sequenced in a study of Graves' ophthalmopathy and Graves' hyperthyroidism. TCRdb processed the multiplex PCR reads anew with MiXCR; each CDR3 protein has one entry. This table has roughly 700,000 distinct CDR3 sequences, 40% appearing once. The specimen sequenced was peripheral blood. These receptors all stem from an adult man with Graves' ophthalmopathy. Both conserved end residues are part of each CDR3. A D gene is named only where the DNA matches it firmly. Not all rows give a size; the values are once, few, many and, for expanded clones, a class.

size,D,J,V,DNA,CDR3
many,TRBD1,TRBJ2-5,TRBV20-1,TGCAGTGCTAGAGGGACAGGGGGCGGGAAGACCCAGTACTTC,CSARGTGGGKTQYF
few,-,TRBJ1-1,TRBV6-1,TGTGCCAGCGGGATCTCGGGACATGGAGCTTTCTTT,CASGISGHGAFF
-,TRBD1,TRBJ2-7,TRBV2,TGTGCCAGCAGTTTAGTGGGGGACAGGGATTACGAGCAGTACTTC,CASSLVGDRDYEQYF
-,TRBD1,TRBJ2-7,TRBV10-3,TGTGCCAGCAGTCCCGGGACAGGGATCGACGAGCAGTACTTC,CASSPGTGIDEQYF
few,-,TRBJ2-7,TRBV7-2,TGCGCCAGCAGCACCACAGGGATGCTCTACGAGCAGTACTTC,CASSTTGMLYEQYF
few,-,TRBJ1-4,TRBV19,TGTGCCAGTCGGACCCCAGGACAGTTGGGTGAAAAACTGTTTTTT,CASRTPGQLGEKLFF
-,-,TRBJ1-2,TRBV11-2,TGTGCCAGCAGCTGGGGACCCATGCAGACTTTATATGGCTACACCTTC,CASSWGPMQTLYGYTF
many,-,TRBJ2-2,TRBV7-2,TGTGCCAGCAGCTTAGCGGGACTGAACACCGGGGAGCTGTTTTTT,CASSLAGLNTGELFF
-,TRBD1,TRBJ2-1,TRBV7-6,TGTGCCAGCACCATAGACAGGGGGAATGAGCAGTTCTTC,CASTIDRGNEQFF
few,-,TRBJ1-6,TRBV12-3/TRBV12-4,TGTGCCAGCAGTTTGGGAGCAGGTGCTTACTCACCCCTCCACTTT,CASSLGAGAYSPLHF
-,TRBD1,TRBJ2-7,TRBV19,TGTGCCAGTAGTCCCGTGGACAGGGGCTCCTACGAGCAGTACTTC,CASSPVDRGSYEQYF